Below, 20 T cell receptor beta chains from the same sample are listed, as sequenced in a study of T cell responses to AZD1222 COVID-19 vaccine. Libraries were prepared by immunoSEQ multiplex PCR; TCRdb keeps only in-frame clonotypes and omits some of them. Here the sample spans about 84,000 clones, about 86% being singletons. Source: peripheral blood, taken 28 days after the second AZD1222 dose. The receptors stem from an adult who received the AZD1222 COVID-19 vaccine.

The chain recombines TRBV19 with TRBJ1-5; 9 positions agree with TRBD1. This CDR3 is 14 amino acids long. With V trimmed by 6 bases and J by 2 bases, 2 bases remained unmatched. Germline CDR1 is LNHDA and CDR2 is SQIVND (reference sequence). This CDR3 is CASSWTGGNQPQHF. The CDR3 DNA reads TGTGCCAGTAGCTGGACAGGGGGCAATCAGCCCCAGCATTTT. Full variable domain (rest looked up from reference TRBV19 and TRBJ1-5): DGGITQSPKYLFRKEGQNVTLSCEQNLNHDAMYWYRQDPGQGLRLIYYSQIVNDFQKGDIAEGYSVSREKKESFPLTVTSAQKNPTAFYLCASSWTGGNQPQHFGDGTRLSIL.

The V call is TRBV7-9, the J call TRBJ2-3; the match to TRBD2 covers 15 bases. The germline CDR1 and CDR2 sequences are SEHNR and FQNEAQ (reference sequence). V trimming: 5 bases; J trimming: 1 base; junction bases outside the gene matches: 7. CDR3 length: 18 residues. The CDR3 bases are TGTGCCAGCAGCGCCCGGACTAGCGGGAGGGCCCGCACAGATACGCAGTATTTT. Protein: CASSARTSGRARTDTQYF.

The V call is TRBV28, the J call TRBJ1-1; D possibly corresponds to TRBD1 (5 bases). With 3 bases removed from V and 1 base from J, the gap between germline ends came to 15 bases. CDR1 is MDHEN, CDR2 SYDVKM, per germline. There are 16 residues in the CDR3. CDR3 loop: CASSLPGGAGNTEAFF. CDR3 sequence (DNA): TGTGCCAGCAGTTTGCCCGGAGGGGCTGGGAACACTGAAGCTTTCTTT.

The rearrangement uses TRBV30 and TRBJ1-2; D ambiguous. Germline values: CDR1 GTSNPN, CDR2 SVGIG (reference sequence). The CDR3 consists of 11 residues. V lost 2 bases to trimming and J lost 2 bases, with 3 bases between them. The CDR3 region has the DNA TGTGCCTGGAGTACCAACTATGGCTACACCTTC. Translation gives CAWSTNYGYTF.

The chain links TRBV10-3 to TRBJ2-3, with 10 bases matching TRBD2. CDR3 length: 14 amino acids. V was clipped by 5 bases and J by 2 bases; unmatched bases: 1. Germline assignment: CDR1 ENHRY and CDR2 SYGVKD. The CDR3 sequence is CAISSGRATDTQYF. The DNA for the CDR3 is TGTGCCATCAGTAGCGGGAGGGCCACAGATACGCAGTATTTT.

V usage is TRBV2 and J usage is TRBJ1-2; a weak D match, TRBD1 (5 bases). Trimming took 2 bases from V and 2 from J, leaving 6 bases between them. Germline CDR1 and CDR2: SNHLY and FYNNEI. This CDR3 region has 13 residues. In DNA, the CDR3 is TGTGCCAGCAGTGAAAGACAGAACTATGGCTACACCTTC. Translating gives CASSERQNYGYTF. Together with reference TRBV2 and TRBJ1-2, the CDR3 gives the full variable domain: EPEVTQTPSHQVTQMGQEVILRCVPISNHLYFYWYRQILGQKVEFLVSFYNNEISEKSEIFDDQFSVERPDGSNFTLKIRSTKLEDSAMYFCASSERQNYGYTFGSGTRLTVV.

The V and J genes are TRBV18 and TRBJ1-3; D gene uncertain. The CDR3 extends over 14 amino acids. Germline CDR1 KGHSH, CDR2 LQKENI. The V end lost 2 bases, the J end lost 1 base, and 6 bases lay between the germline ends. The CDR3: CASSPIDSGNTIYF. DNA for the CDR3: TGTGCCAGCTCACCAATCGATTCTGGAAACACCATATATTTT.

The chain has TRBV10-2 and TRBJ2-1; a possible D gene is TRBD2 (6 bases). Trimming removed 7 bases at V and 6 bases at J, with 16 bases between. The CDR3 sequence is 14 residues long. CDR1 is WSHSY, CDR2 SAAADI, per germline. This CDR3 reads CASTEEGQTNEQFF. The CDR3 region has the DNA TGCGCCAGCACCGAGGAGGGCCAGACCAATGAGCAGTTCTTC.

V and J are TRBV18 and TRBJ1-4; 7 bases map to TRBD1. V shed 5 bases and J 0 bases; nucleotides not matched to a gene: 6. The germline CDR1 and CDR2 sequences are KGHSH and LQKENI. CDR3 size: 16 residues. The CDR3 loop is CASSTGTVATNEKLFF. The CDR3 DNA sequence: TGTGCCAGCTCAACCGGGACAGTTGCAACTAATGAAAAACTGTTTTTT.

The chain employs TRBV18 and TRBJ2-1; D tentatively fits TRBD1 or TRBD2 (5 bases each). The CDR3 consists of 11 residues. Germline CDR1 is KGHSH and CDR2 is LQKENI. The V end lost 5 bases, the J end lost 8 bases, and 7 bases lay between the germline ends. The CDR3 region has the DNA TGTGCCAGCTCAATGGGGGATGAGCAGTTCTTC. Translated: CASSMGDEQFF.

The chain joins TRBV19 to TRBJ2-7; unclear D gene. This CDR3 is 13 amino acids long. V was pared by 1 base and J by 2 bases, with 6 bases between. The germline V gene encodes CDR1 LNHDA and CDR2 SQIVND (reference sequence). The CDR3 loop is CASSIGEPYEQYF. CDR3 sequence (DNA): TGTGCCAGTAGTATAGGCGAACCCTACGAGCAGTACTTC.

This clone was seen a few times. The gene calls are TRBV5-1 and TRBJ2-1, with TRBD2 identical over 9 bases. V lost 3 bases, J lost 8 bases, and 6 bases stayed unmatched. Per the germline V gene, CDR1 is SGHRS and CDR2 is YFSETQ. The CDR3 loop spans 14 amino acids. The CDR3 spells CASSSGTSNDEQFF. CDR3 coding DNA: TGCGCCAGCAGCTCCGGGACTAGCAATGATGAGCAGTTCTTC.

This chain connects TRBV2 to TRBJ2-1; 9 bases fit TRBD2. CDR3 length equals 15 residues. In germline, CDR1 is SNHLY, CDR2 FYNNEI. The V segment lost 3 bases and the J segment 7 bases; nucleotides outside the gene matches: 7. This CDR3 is CASSDSERGANEQFF. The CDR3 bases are TGTGCCAGCAGTGACTCCGAGCGGGGGGCTAATGAGCAGTTCTTC. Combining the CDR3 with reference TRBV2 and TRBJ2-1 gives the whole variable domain EPEVTQTPSHQVTQMGQEVILRCVPISNHLYFYWYRQILGQKVEFLVSFYNNEISEKSEIFDDQFSVERPDGSNFTLKIRSTKLEDSAMYFCASSDSERGANEQFFGPGTRLTVL.

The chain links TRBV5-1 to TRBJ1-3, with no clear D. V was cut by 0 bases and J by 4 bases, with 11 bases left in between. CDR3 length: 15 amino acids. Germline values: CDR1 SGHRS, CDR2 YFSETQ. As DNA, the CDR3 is TGCGCCAGCAGCTTGGGACTCACCTCGGGAAACACCATATATTTT. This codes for CASSLGLTSGNTIYF.

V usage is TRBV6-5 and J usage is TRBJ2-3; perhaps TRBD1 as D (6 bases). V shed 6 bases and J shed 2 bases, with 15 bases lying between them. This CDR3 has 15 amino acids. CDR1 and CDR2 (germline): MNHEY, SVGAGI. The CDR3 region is CASSDRLEDTDTQYF. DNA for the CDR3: TGTGCCAGCAGCGACAGGCTGGAGGACACAGATACGCAGTATTTT.

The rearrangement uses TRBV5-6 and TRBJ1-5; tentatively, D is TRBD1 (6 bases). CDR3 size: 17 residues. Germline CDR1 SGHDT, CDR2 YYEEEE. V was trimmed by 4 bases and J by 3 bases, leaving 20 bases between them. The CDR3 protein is CASSPLGRQGLNQPQHF. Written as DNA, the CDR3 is TGTGCCAGCAGCCCTTTGGGGCGCCAGGGGCTCAATCAGCCCCAGCATTTT.

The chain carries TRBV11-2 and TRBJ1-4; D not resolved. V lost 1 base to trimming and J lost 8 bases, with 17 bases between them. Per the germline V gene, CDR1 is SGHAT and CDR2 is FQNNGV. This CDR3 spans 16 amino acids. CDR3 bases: TGTGCCAGCAGCTTAGCCCGTTCTGGGGTCGGCGAAAAACTGTTTTTT. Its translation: CASSLARSGVGEKLFF.

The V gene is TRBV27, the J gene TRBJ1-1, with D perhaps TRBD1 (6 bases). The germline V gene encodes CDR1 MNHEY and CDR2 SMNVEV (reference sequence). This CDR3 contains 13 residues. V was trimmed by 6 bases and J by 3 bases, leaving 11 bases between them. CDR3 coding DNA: TGTGCCAGCAGGTGGACAGATTACACTGAAGCTTTCTTT. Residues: CASRWTDYTEAFF.

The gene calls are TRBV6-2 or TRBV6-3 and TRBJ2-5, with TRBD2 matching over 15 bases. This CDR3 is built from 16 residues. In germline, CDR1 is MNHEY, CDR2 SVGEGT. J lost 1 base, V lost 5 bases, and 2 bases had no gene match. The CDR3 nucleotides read TGTGCCAGCAGTGGGACTAGCGGGGGGCGCCAAGAGACCCAGTACTTC. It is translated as CASSGTSGGRQETQYF.

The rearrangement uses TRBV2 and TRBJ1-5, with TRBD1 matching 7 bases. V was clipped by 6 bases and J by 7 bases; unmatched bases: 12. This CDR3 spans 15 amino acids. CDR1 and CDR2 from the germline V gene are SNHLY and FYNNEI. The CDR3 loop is CASRPGQSMGQPQHF. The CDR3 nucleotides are TGTGCCAGCAGACCGGGACAGTCGATGGGCCAGCCCCAGCATTTT.